Following are 31 T cell receptor beta chains from one sample sequenced in a study of beta chain features in type 1 diabetes. Sequencing targeted expressed TCRB transcripts, as all isolated RNA had been reverse transcribed. The assay was immunoSEQ multiplex PCR, and TCRdb's table has in-frame clones only and misses some. The sample records roughly 240,000 clones, approximately 24% being singletons. Study-level points and caveats: A moderate, significant TCRB CDR3 shortening appeared in type 1 diabetes across four CD4+ subsets.

For these TCRs, the target antigens are not known. Sequenced input: naive CD4+ T cells from blood. These receptors were obtained from a woman aged 25 to 39 with type 1 diabetes.

This clone was found a few times. The chain combines TRBV28 with TRBJ1-4; 9 positions agree with TRBD1. CDR3 length: 15 amino acids. The trim removed 6 bases at V and 4 bases at J, leaving 6 bases unmatched. CDR1 and CDR2 from the germline V gene are MDHEN and SYDVKM. The CDR3 DNA reads TGTGCCAGCAGCGATCCGGGACAGGGTAATGAAAAACTGTTTTTT. Its protein is CASSDPGQGNEKLFF.

The rearrangement uses TRBV5-1 and TRBJ1-2, with 11 nucleotides matching TRBD1. V lost 3 bases and J lost 8; bases outside the gene matches: 6. This CDR3 is 14 amino acids long. Looked up from germline, CDR1 is SGHRS and CDR2 is YFSETQ. The CDR3 here is CASSSSGQGDGYTF. DNA for the CDR3: TGCGCCAGCAGCTCCTCGGGACAGGGGGACGGCTACACCTTC.

A few counts support this clone. The gene calls are TRBV19 and TRBJ2-7, with 9 bases lining up with TRBD1. Germline CDR1 LNHDA, CDR2 SQIVND (reference sequence). After removal of 5 bases from V and 2 bases from J, the junction contained 4 bases not matched to a gene. This CDR3 is 14 amino acids long. The CDR3 bases are TGTGCCAGTAGTGGGGACAGGGCAACCTACGAGCAGTACTTC. It yields the protein CASSGDRATYEQYF. The variable domain in full, with the rest retrieved from reference TRBV19 and TRBJ2-7, is DGGITQSPKYLFRKEGQNVTLSCEQNLNHDAMYWYRQDPGQGLRLIYYSQIVNDFQKGDIAEGYSVSREKKESFPLTVTSAQKNPTAFYLCASSGDRATYEQYFGPGTRLTVT.

The chain recombines TRBV15 with TRBJ2-7, with D tentatively TRBD1 (6 bases). Germline V CDR1 and CDR2: LNHNV, YYDKDF (reference sequence). The CDR3 length is 14 residues. The ends were cut back, 5 bases at V and 5 bases at J, with 16 bases in the middle. CDR3 sequence: CATSVTGEGDEQYF. CDR3 nucleotide sequence: TGTGCCACCAGCGTAACAGGTGAGGGGGACGAGCAGTACTTC.

The rearrangement uses TRBV7-2 and TRBJ2-3; 10 positions agree with TRBD2. The J segment lost 2 bases and the V segment lost 8 bases, leaving 1 base of the junction unmatched. Germline V lookup: CDR1 SGHTA, CDR2 FQGNSA. CDR3 size: 13 residues. The CDR3 DNA reads as TGTGCCAGCGGGACTAGCGTCACAGATACGCAGTATTTT. Translated, it gives CASGTSVTDTQYF.

This rearrangement joins TRBV7-9 to TRBJ2-3; D remains ambiguous. Germline V CDR1 and CDR2: SEHNR, FQNEAQ (reference sequence). The CDR3 spans 12 residues. V was trimmed by 5 bases and J by 6 bases, leaving 9 bases between them. The CDR3 sequence is CASSIRLDTQYF. The CDR3 nucleotides read TGTGCCAGCAGCATTCGACTCGATACGCAGTATTTT.

This clone was found a few times. J is TRBJ1-2 and V is TRBV29-1; weak D call: TRBD1 (6 bases). Germline assignment: CDR1 SQVTM and CDR2 ANQGSEA. The length of the CDR3 is 12 residues. Trimming cost V 5 bases and J 5 bases, with 12 bases left between them. CDR3 protein: CSVRGGVYGYTF. The CDR3 nucleotides are TGCAGCGTTAGGGGGGGCGTTTATGGCTACACCTTC. The complete variable domain, with remaining parts taken from reference TRBV29-1 and TRBJ1-2, reads SAVISQKPSRDICQRGTSLTIQCQVDSQVTMMFWYRQQPGQSLTLIATANQGSEATYESGFVIDKFPISRPNLTFSTLTVSNMSPEDSSIYLCSVRGGVYGYTFGSGTRLTVV.

The V call is TRBV5-1, the J call TRBJ2-1; 12 bases line up with TRBD2. Germline CDR1 and CDR2: SGHRS and YFSETQ. The V and J ends lost 0 bases and 10 bases, in that order; junction bases with no gene match: 5. The CDR3 is made up of 15 amino acids. CDR3 sequence reads: CASSLGTSGTGEQFF. The CDR3 bases are TGCGCCAGCAGCTTGGGGACTAGCGGGACCGGGGAGCAGTTCTTC. Filled out from reference TRBV5-1 and TRBJ2-1, the complete variable domain reads KAGVTQTPRYLIKTRGQQVTLSCSPISGHRSVSWYQQTPGQGLQFLFEYFSETQRNKGNFPGRFSGRQFSNSRSEMNVSTLELGDSALYLCASSLGTSGTGEQFFGPGTRLTVL.

This clone was picked up a small number of times. The sample holds other DNA sequences that translate to the same CDR3. The CDR3 region is CAWSTQEGTEAFF. The CDR3 DNA is TGTGCCTGGAGTACACAGGAGGGCACTGAAGCTTTCTTT. The chain couples TRBV30 to TRBJ1-1, with TRBD1 as a possible D gene (5 bases). Trimming took 2 bases from V and 4 from J, leaving 11 bases between them. The V gene's germline CDR1 is GTSNPN and CDR2 SVGIG (reference sequence). The CDR3 runs to 13 residues.

The chain joins TRBV18 to TRBJ2-7, with TRBD2 matching 10 bases. The CDR3 runs to 15 residues. Germline CDR1 is KGHSH and CDR2 is LQKENI. The V segment lost 2 bases and the J segment 2 bases; nucleotides outside the gene matches: 3. CDR3 loop: CASSPKLAGAYEQYF. Here the CDR3 DNA reads TGTGCCAGCTCACCAAAGCTAGCGGGAGCCTACGAGCAGTACTTC. Drawing the rest from reference TRBV18 and TRBJ2-7, the complete variable domain is NAGVMQNPRHLVRRRGQEARLRCSPMKGHSHVYWYRQLPEEGLKFMVYLQKENIIDESGMPKERFSAEFPKEGPSILRIQQVVRGDSAAYFCASSPKLAGAYEQYFGPGTRLTVT.

This clone was picked up a small number of times. Here the CDR3 reads CASSWDRDSGYTF. The CDR3 coding sequence is TGTGCCAGCAGCTGGGACAGGGACAGTGGCTACACCTTC. The chain couples TRBV7-3 to TRBJ1-2, with 9 bases fitting TRBD1. The V and J ends lost 4 bases and 7 bases, in that order; junction bases with no gene match: 4. Per germline, CDR1 SGHTA and CDR2 FQGTGA. The CDR3 length is 13 residues.

A few counts support this clone. The chain couples TRBV18 to TRBJ2-5, with D possibly TRBD2 on 5 matching bases. The CDR3 runs to 14 residues. Germline lookup yields CDR1 KGHSH and CDR2 LQKENI. With 0 bases removed from V and 5 bases from J, the gap between germline ends came to 10 bases. The DNA for the CDR3 is TGTGCCAGCTCACCACCTAGCGCAGCGGAGACCCAGTACTTC. It is translated as CASSPPSAAETQYF.

This sequence joins TRBV28 and TRBJ2-7, with 7 bases matching TRBD2. V lost 5 bases and J lost 1; bases outside the gene matches: 11. The CDR3 length is 16 residues. The germline V gene has CDR1 MDHEN and CDR2 SYDVKM. The CDR3 protein is CASSPVGASGSYEQYF. The CDR3 DNA follows: TGTGCCAGCAGTCCAGTTGGGGCTAGCGGTTCCTACGAGCAGTACTTC.

This clone was observed a handful of times. In DNA form, the CDR3 reads TGTGCCAGCAGCGGGGGGACAGGGTACCAAGAGACCCAGTACTTC. Translation gives CASSGGTGYQETQYF. The rearrangement links TRBV5-4 to TRBJ2-5, with 9 positions matching TRBD1. The CDR3 is made up of 15 amino acids. Trimming cost V 4 bases and J 0 bases; bases outside gene matches: 4. Germline values: CDR1 SGHNT, CDR2 YYREEE (reference sequence).

This clone was detected a few times. The gene calls are TRBV4-1 and TRBJ1-5; D is possibly TRBD1 (5 bases). Germline CDR1 reads MGHRA; CDR2 reads YSYEKL. Trimming removed 1 base at V and 6 bases at J, with 13 bases between. This CDR3 comprises 15 residues. The CDR3 protein is CASSQGRAPGQPQHF. CDR3 sequence (DNA): TGCGCCAGCAGCCAAGGCAGGGCTCCAGGTCAGCCCCAGCATTTT.

The chain has TRBV6-5 and TRBJ1-1; D remains ambiguous. The CDR3 sequence is 13 residues long. V was pared by 6 bases and J by 1 base, with 9 bases between. Germline CDR1 is MNHEY and CDR2 is SVGAGI. CDR3 sequence: CASRTTRNTEAFF. The CDR3 region has the DNA TGTGCCAGCAGAACTACAAGGAACACTGAAGCTTTCTTT.

In regard to this clone: One end of the junction does not line up with germline, which may come from a read error. The genes are TRBV18 and TRBJ2-3; 10 bases are shared with TRBD1. The CDR3 covers 16 residues. CDR1 and CDR2 (germline): KGHSH, LQKENI. The CDR3 DNA follows: TGTGCCAGCTCCCCACGGACAGGGGGTCTCACAGATACGCAGTATTTT. Translated, it gives CASSPRTGGLTDTQYF. Based on the CDR3 plus reference TRBV18 and TRBJ2-3, the full variable domain is NAGVMQNPRHLVRRRGQEARLRCSPMKGHSHVYWYRQLPEEGLKFMVYLQKENIIDESGMPKERFSAEFPKEGPSILRIQQVVRGDSAAYFCASSPRTGGLTDTQYFGPGTRLTVL.

The genes are TRBV30 and TRBJ2-5; no definite D call. Trimming removed 5 bases from V and 5 bases from J, with 12 bases in between. CDR1 is GTSNPN and CDR2 is SVGIG in the germline V gene (reference sequence). The CDR3 covers 12 residues. CDR3 sequence: CAWLDMPETQYF. The CDR3 bases are TGTGCCTGGTTAGACATGCCGGAGACCCAGTACTTC.

This CDR3 reads CASSTGTGFYEQYF. For the CDR3, the DNA is TGTGCCAGCAGCACCGGGACAGGATTCTACGAGCAGTACTTC. The genes are TRBV11-3 and TRBJ2-7, with 8 bases identical to TRBD1. V gave up 5 bases and J gave up 3 bases; unmatched junction bases: 6. This CDR3 comprises 14 residues. The V gene's germline CDR1 is SGHNT and CDR2 YENEEA.

The rearrangement uses TRBV9 and TRBJ1-5; 8 bases agree with TRBD1. Germline loops: CDR1 SGDLS, CDR2 YYNGEE. V lost 0 bases and J lost 2; bases outside the gene matches: 1. The CDR3 runs to 15 residues. CDR3 loop: CASSVGGQGNQPQHF. CDR3 sequence (DNA): TGTGCCAGCAGCGTAGGGGGACAGGGCAATCAGCCCCAGCATTTT.

This clone has a handful of counts. The rearrangement joins TRBV30 to TRBJ2-3; 7 bases are a match to TRBD1. Germline V CDR1 and CDR2: GTSNPN, SVGIG (reference sequence). The CDR3 covers 15 residues. J was trimmed by 1 base and V by 3 bases; bases with no gene match: 7. The chain's CDR3 is CAWRQAGGGTDTQYF. The CDR3 region has the DNA TGTGCCTGGAGGCAAGCAGGGGGAGGCACAGATACGCAGTATTTT. Together with reference TRBV30 and TRBJ2-3, the CDR3 gives the full variable domain: SQTIHQWPATLVQPVGSPLSLECTVEGTSNPNLYWYRQAAGRGLQLLFYSVGIGQISSEVPQNLSASRPQDRQFILSSKKLLLSDSGFYLCAWRQAGGGTDTQYFGPGTRLTVL.

This clone has just a few counts. It is unclear where the CDR3 begins or ends on the DNA, so no DNA is shown, and the CDR3 is as TCRdb lists it. The V call is TRBV7-2, the J call TRBJ1-2; whether TRBD1, the table's D call, matches the DNA was not checked. Germline V gene sequence: CDR1 SGHTA, CDR2 FQGNSA. The CDR3 extends over 16 residues, inclusive of both ends. The CDR3 sequence is CASSFGPGQLNYGYTF.

This clone has just a few counts. The chain joins TRBV6-4 to TRBJ2-7; 7 bases are shared with TRBD2. With V trimmed by 5 bases and J by 0 bases, 13 bases remained unmatched. The CDR3 is made up of 17 amino acids. Germline V CDR1 and CDR2: MRHNA, SNTAGT. The CDR3 protein is CASSFTSWRESSYEQYF. CDR3 nucleotide sequence: TGTGCCAGCAGTTTCACCTCCTGGCGGGAGAGCTCCTACGAGCAGTACTTC.

Only a few counts were recorded for this clone. CDR3 residues: CASSLGLAEGDTQYF. In nucleotides, the CDR3 is TGTGCCAGCAGCTTAGGACTAGCGGAAGGGGATACGCAGTATTTT. V gene TRBV7-3 combines with J gene TRBJ2-3, with 10 positions matching TRBD2. There are 15 residues in the CDR3. The junction had 5 bases not matched to a gene; V was cut back by 2 bases and J by 6 bases. Per germline, CDR1 SGHTA and CDR2 FQGTGA.

This clone was detected a few times. The rearrangement joins TRBV4-1 to TRBJ2-3, with D tentatively TRBD2 (7 bases). The CDR3 contains 15 residues. The V end lost 1 base, the J end lost 11 bases, and 19 bases lay between the germline ends. Germline loops: CDR1 MGHRA, CDR2 YSYEKL. The CDR3 DNA reads TGCGCCAGCAGCCAAGGTGATAGCGGAGGGGGGGTGCAGTATTTT. It translates to CASSQGDSGGGVQYF.

This rearrangement joins TRBV30 to TRBJ2-7; weak D call: TRBD2 (6 bases). Trimming stripped 3 bases from V and 5 bases from J, with 14 bases between. The germline V gene has CDR1 GTSNPN and CDR2 SVGIG (reference sequence). The CDR3 consists of 13 residues. The CDR3 reads CAWSAGTSDEQYF. CDR3 in DNA: TGTGCCTGGAGCGCCGGGACTTCAGACGAGCAGTACTTC.

This clone was recorded a few times. The chain is built from TRBV29-1 and TRBJ1-4; D uncertain. This CDR3 comprises 13 residues. V shed 4 bases and J shed 0 bases, with 6 bases lying between them. In germline, CDR1 is SQVTM, CDR2 ANQGSEA. CDR3 residues: CSVVEATNEKLFF. The CDR3 nucleotides are TGCAGCGTTGTCGAGGCAACTAATGAAAAACTGTTTTTT.

In its sample, this clone was seen once. Germline and junction disagree at one end, which may indicate a read error. The gene calls are TRBV27 and TRBJ2-7; D not resolved. The CDR3 is 13 amino acids. Germline V gives CDR1 MNHEY, CDR2 SMNVEV (reference sequence). The CDR3 sequence: CASSSAAPYKQYF. CDR3 coding DNA: TGTGCCAGCAGTTCGGCGGCCCCCTACAAGCAGTACTTC.

In DNA form, the CDR3 reads TGTGCCAGCAGCTTAACAGGGAGGACTAGCGGGAGGGCCGCGACCCAGTACTTC. This sequence encodes CASSLTGRTSGRAATQYF. V and J are TRBV7-6 and TRBJ2-5; 15 bases fit TRBD2. Germline V gene data show CDR1 as SGHVS and CDR2 as FNYEAQ. The CDR3 covers 18 residues. Losses at the gene ends were 2 bases for V and 7 bases for J; bases not matched to a gene: 11.

This rearrangement joins TRBV7-9 to TRBJ1-4, with 11 bases identical to TRBD1. The V segment lost 5 bases and the J segment 5 bases; nucleotides outside the gene matches: 7. CDR1 SEHNR and CDR2 FQNEAQ come from the germline V gene (reference sequence). The CDR3 is 16 amino acids. The CDR3 DNA sequence: TGTGCCAGCAGCCTTCCCGGGACAGGGGGGAATGAAAAACTGTTTTTT. This sequence encodes CASSLPGTGGNEKLFF.

This clone was observed a few times. The genes are TRBV7-2 and TRBJ2-1; weak D call: TRBD2 (5 bases). This CDR3 is 12 amino acids long. Trimming pared 3 bases from V and 6 bases from J, leaving 6 bases between. CDR1 and CDR2 (germline): SGHTA, FQGNSA. The CDR3 nucleotides are TGTGCCAGCAGCTTGGGGAGCAATGAGCAGTTCTTC. It codes for CASSLGSNEQFF.